This T cell receptor (beta chain) was sequenced during a study of breast tumors, draining lymph nodes, adjacent tissues (dated by TCRdb to 2016 to 2017). Notes on the research overall: Breast cancer patients provided tumor, adjacent nontumor tissue and axillary lymph nodes, and the study compared the TCR beta repertoires across these three sources. The study was designed to assess the relationships and possible T-cell exchange between tumor, surrounding tissue and draining lymph node repertoires in human breast cancer. Study-wide conclusions, independent of this receptor: T-cell repertoire diversity in tumors was found to be lower than in lymph nodes but higher than in nontumor tissue, and preferential V and J gene usage was observed. The conclusion that tumor T cells originate in lymph nodes was framed as consistent with a hypothesis rather than directly demonstrated. A scenario in which most tumor T cells derive from the lymph node and then expand within tumor tissue was judged to be consistent with the data. Tumor and nontumor tissue repertoires were significantly more similar in luminal-like than in basal-like breast cancer.

Instrument used: Illumina HiSeq 2000. TCR beta chain libraries were generated by multiplex PCR amplification. High-throughput sequencing was used to analyze the amplified TCR beta chain products. The raw public data were reprocessed by TCRdb itself: fastp quality trimming at Q25, MiXCR clonotype calling, in-frame beta chains only. For every CDR3 protein sequence, its rows merge into one entry that carries the most common genes and DNA. For this sample there are under 70,000 distinct CDR3 sequences; approximately 47% appear just once. Roughly 9.1% of the sample belongs to the ten largest clones. V is cut by 5 bases and J by 6 bases, and the space between the germline ends is 14 bases. The germline V gene encodes CDR1 MNHEY and CDR2 SMNVEV (reference sequence). The CDR3, from cysteine to phenylalanine, totals 13 residues. The entry retains the CDR3 DNA only, 39 bases that are in frame from base 1. This clonotype was recorded at least ten times. Its target antigen remains unknown. Base qualities are not at hand, and no much larger clone is one base apart.

The chain employs TRBV27 and TRBJ2-7, with a tentative D gene TRBD2 over 5 matching bases. This receptor was obtained from a female donor with breast cancer. Some clones in this sample may be carry-over from other donors' samples. Sequenced material: breast tumor tissue. Here the CDR3 is given as CASSPHGRGEQYF. The nucleotide sequence reads TGTGCCAGCAGTCCCCACGGTCGGGGCGAGCAGTACTTC.